The T cell receptor (beta chain) described here comes from a study of control samples from healthy donors and cancer patients (dated by TCRdb to about 2020). As regards this clone: No cognate antigen has been identified for it.

Receptors were amplified or captured by the immunoSEQ multiplex PCR assay. TCRdb provides this immuneACCESS table in a form limited to in-frame rearrangements. Some clones are lacking; in checked studies, under half of them reflect an unresolved V gene, and why the rest are absent is not known. This specimen's table enumerates 150,000 to 200,000 clones. About 2.2% of the sample is taken by the ten largest. The CDR3 numbers 22 residues from cysteine through phenylalanine. Just the 66-base CDR3 DNA is kept, in frame starting at base 1. The V and J genes are TRBV21-1 and TRBJ2-4; the table's D call, TRBD2, was not checked against the DNA. TRBV21-1 is a known pseudogene. The TCR comes from a young woman in good health. The sequenced sample was blood. The CDR3 protein sequence reads: CASSKGSPRGAKGMLGRNIQYF. The base sequence is TGTGCCAGCAGCAAAGGGTCCCCTCGGGGGGCGAAGGGGATGTTAGGGAGGAACATTCAGTACTTC.